Below are 10 T cell receptor beta chains sequenced from a single sample in a study of beta chain features in type 1 diabetes. Study outcomes and limitations: For Type 1 diabetes patients, all four CD4+ subsets carried TCRB CDR3s that were moderately but significantly shorter.

The antigens these receptors bind are not known. The study reverse transcribed the entire isolated RNA, so it sequenced expressed TCRB transcripts. Generated by immunoSEQ multiplex PCR, the TCRdb table keeps only in-frame clones and is missing some. The data show more than 550,000 clones, about 14% seen once. The sample was naive CD4+ T cells from blood. Receptors were obtained from a man between 18 and 29 years old with type 1 diabetes.

The rearrangement joins TRBV29-1 to TRBJ1-4; 7 positions match TRBD1. Per germline, CDR1 SQVTM and CDR2 ANQGSEA. The V gene end was trimmed by 7 bases and the J gene end by 8 bases; junction bases not matched to a gene: 10. CDR3 length: 13 amino acids. Here the CDR3 DNA reads TGCAGCGCCCGAGGGGCAGGGGGAGAAAAACTGTTTTTT. Translating gives CSARGAGGEKLFF.

In this sample, this clone turned up a few times. V is TRBV28 and J is TRBJ2-3; tentative D call: TRBD2 (5 bases). Germline loops: CDR1 MDHEN, CDR2 SYDVKM. V shed 7 bases and J shed 4 bases, with 12 bases lying between them. The CDR3 has 13 residues. The CDR3 region is CASNLRGPDTQYF. Written as DNA, the CDR3 is TGTGCCAGCAATCTACGGGGTCCAGATACGCAGTATTTT.

In DNA form, the CDR3 reads TGTGCCAGCAGTGATACAGGGTCGGGGGATACTGAAGCTTTCTTT. This translates into CASSDTGSGDTEAFF. The gene calls are TRBV6-6 and TRBJ1-1; maybe TRBD1 (6 bases). The germline V and J ends were trimmed by 5 bases and 5 bases, with 18 bases remaining between them. The CDR3 consists of 15 residues. Germline V gene lookup returns CDR1 MNHNY and CDR2 SVGAGI (reference sequence).

This chain connects TRBV29-1 to TRBJ2-6; 9 bases agree with TRBD1. CDR3 length equals 16 residues. V shed 6 bases, J shed 2 bases, and the junction held 8 bases outside the gene matches. In germline, CDR1 is SQVTM, CDR2 ANQGSEA. The CDR3 sequence is CSVRGQGSAGANVLTF. CDR3 DNA: TGCAGCGTCCGGGGACAGGGCTCGGCTGGGGCCAACGTCCTGACTTTC.

This clone was detected only a few times. This rearrangement joins TRBV27 to TRBJ2-1, with 8 positions matching TRBD1. Germline V gene data show CDR1 as MNHEY and CDR2 as SMNVEV (reference sequence). CDR3 length equals 14 residues. Trimming removed 4 bases from V and 4 bases from J; junction bases left unmatched: 3. The CDR3 here is CASSSTGGYNEQFF. The CDR3 DNA follows: TGTGCCAGCAGTTCAACAGGGGGGTACAATGAGCAGTTCTTC.

In its sample, this clone was seen a few times. The V call is TRBV9, the J call TRBJ2-3, with 10 bases fitting TRBD2. The CDR3 totals 16 residues. Per the germline V gene, CDR1 is SGDLS and CDR2 is YYNGEE. V shed 3 bases, J shed 7 bases, and the junction held 11 bases outside the gene matches. CDR3 in amino acids: CASSGERGGTCYTQYF. The CDR3 DNA is TGTGCCAGCAGCGGAGAGCGGGGGGGGACATGCTATACGCAGTATTTT.

This clone was observed a few times. The chain carries TRBV27 and TRBJ1-1; D unresolved. The CDR3 runs to 12 residues. Trimming removed 4 bases from V and 5 bases from J, with 8 bases in between. CDR1 is MNHEY and CDR2 is SMNVEV in the germline V gene (reference sequence). The CDR3 DNA follows: TGTGCCAGCAGTTCTCGGGGTACTGAAGCTTTCTTT. This codes for CASSSRGTEAFF.

Only a few counts were recorded for this clone. The V call is TRBV2, the J call TRBJ1-2; D is undetermined. The V end lost 11 bases, the J end lost 4 bases, and 11 bases lay between the germline ends. Germline V gene lookup returns CDR1 SNHLY and CDR2 FYNNEI. The CDR3 length is 11 residues. CDR3 sequence: CASRAIYGYTF. In nucleotides, the CDR3 is TGTGCCTCCCGGGCTATCTATGGCTACACCTTC.

This clone was found a few times. DNA for the CDR3: TGTGCCAGCAGTTTAGGCAGGGGACGAGCTGGGGCCAACGTCCTGACTTTC. Translating gives CASSLGRGRAGANVLTF. The genes are TRBV27 and TRBJ2-6; perhaps TRBD1 as D (6 bases). V gave up 2 bases and J gave up 2 bases, with 13 bases separating them. Germline V gene lookup returns CDR1 MNHEY and CDR2 SMNVEV (reference sequence). This CDR3 region has 17 residues.

CDR3 sequence: CASSTKGADAYEQYF. In nucleotides, the CDR3 is TGCGCCAGCAGTACCAAGGGTGCGGACGCCTACGAGCAGTACTTC. The chain combines TRBV5-1 with TRBJ2-7; D is unclear. CDR3 length: 15 amino acids. Germline values: CDR1 SGHRS, CDR2 YFSETQ. V was clipped by 5 bases and J by 2 bases, with 17 bases between them.